The source of this T cell receptor (beta chain) is a study of breast tumors, draining lymph nodes, adjacent tissues. Study-level results: Luminal-like breast cancer showed significantly higher tumor–nontumor repertoire similarity than basal-like.

The ends lost 4 bases at V and 7 bases at J; junction bases unmatched: 10. The length of the CDR3 is 16 residues. The table lists this clonotype with many counts. The antigen remains undetermined. TCRdb re-called the multiplex PCR reads through MiXCR, storing one row per CDR3 protein. The data hold more than 15,000 distinct CDR3 sequences, with about 60% observed a single time. The chain uses TRBV12-3 or TRBV12-4 and TRBJ1-4; the match to TRBD1 covers 9 bases. The clonotype comes from a female donor with breast cancer. Some clones in this sample may be carry-over from other donors' samples. The specimen was tumor-adjacent breast tissue. In DNA, the CDR3 is TGTGCCAGCAGTTGGGAATCGGGGACAGGGAGTGAAAAACTGTTTTTT. Protein sequence: CASSWESGTGSEKLFF.